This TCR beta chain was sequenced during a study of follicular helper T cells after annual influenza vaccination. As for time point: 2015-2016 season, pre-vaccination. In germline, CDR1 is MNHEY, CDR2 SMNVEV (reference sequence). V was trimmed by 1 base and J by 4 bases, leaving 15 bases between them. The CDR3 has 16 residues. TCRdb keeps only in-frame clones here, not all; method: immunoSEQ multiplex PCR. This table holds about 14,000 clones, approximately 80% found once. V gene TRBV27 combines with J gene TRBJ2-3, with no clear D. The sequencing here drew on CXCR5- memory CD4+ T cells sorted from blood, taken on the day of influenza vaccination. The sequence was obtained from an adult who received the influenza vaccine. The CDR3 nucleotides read TGTGCCAGCAGTTTATTCTTGGCCGGGTTGGCAGATACGCAGTATTTT. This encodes CASSLFLAGLADTQYF.